A selection of T cell receptor beta chains follows, all from one sample in a study of shared clonotypes between healthy human individuals. Clones were read by immunoSEQ multiplex PCR, and TCRdb kept only the in-frame ones, dropping some. Counted here are over 700,000 clones, around 77% occurring once; the ten biggest clones make up approximately 2%. Source material: memory CD4+ T cells sorted from blood. The origin of the receptors is a woman in her 30s in good health. The CDR3 runs from the conserved cysteine through the conserved F or W. The order of the fields is clone size, D gene, J gene, V gene, CDR3 length, CDR3 protein, CDR3 DNA. D genes are given only for firm matches. Clone size is shown for a subset of rows, as once, few, many or a class of expanded clone.

- TRBD2 TRBJ2-4 TRBV4-1 18 CASRLGLAGGVAKNIQYF TGCGCCAGCAGACTCGGACTAGCGGGAGGGGTAGCCAAAAACATTCAGTACTTC
- TRBD1 TRBJ2-1 TRBV6-1 15 CASRGDRSSYNEQFF TGTGCCAGCAGGGGGGACAGGAGCTCCTACAATGAGCAGTTCTTC
- - TRBJ1-1 TRBV12-5 15 CASGPDSPVGTEAFF TGTGCTAGTGGACCAGACTCCCCGGTAGGCACTGAAGCTTTCTTT
few - TRBJ2-3 TRBV2 13 CATSGDGLYTQYF TGTGCCACCTCGGGGGACGGCCTATATACGCAGTATTTT
- TRBD2 TRBJ2-1 TRBV29-1 13 CSARLAGVSEQFF TGCAGCGCCCGACTAGCGGGAGTTAGTGAGCAGTTCTTC
- TRBD2 TRBJ2-1 TRBV28 14 CASSLLAGRNEQFF TGTGCCAGCAGTTTACTAGCGGGTCGGAATGAGCAGTTCTTC
- - TRBJ2-1 TRBV15 15 CATSRGGAAYNEQFF TGTGCCACCAGCAGAGGGGGCGCGGCCTACAATGAGCAGTTCTTC
- - TRBJ1-3 TRBV5-6 15 CASSLYSHSGNTIYF TGTGCCAGCAGCTTGTACAGCCACTCTGGAAACACCATATATTTT
- - TRBJ2-3 TRBV5-4 16 CASSLRLGTGTDTQYF TGTGCCAGCAGCTTGAGACTAGGCACTGGCACAGATACGCAGTATTTT
- TRBD1 TRBJ1-3 TRBV4-1 18 CASSQVGGTGFSGNTIYF TGCGCCAGCAGCCAAGTGGGGGGGACAGGGTTCTCTGGAAACACCATATATTTT
few - TRBJ2-2 TRBV29-1 12 CSVSTGTGELFF TGCAGCGTTTCGACTGGTACCGGGGAGCTGTTTTTT
few - TRBJ2-2 TRBV5-5 13 CASSLRDAGELFF TGTGCCAGCAGCTTGAGGGACGCCGGGGAGCTGTTTTTT
- TRBD1 TRBJ1-5 TRBV7-2 14 CASSYTGANQPQHF TGTGCCAGCAGCTATACAGGGGCAAATCAGCCCCAGCATTTT
many - TRBJ2-1 TRBV5-4 17 CASSLALYGSSYNEQFF TGTGCCAGCAGCTTGGCATTGTACGGGAGCTCCTACAATGAGCAGTTCTTC
few TRBD1 TRBJ1-1 TRBV2 13 CASRDRGDTEAFF TGTGCCAGCAGAGACAGGGGGGACACTGAAGCTTTCTTT
- TRBD2 TRBJ2-3 TRBV30 13 CAWRGGGTDTQYF TGTGCCTGGAGGGGAGGGGGCACAGATACGCAGTATTTT
- TRBD1 TRBJ1-2 TRBV5-6 14 CASSLGQGAFGYTF TGTGCCAGCAGCCTGGGACAGGGGGCGTTTGGCTACACCTTC
- - TRBJ1-1 TRBV5-1 14 CASNSGPSNTEAFF TGCGCCAGCAACTCCGGTCCGTCGAACACTGAAGCTTTCTTT
once - TRBJ1-6 TRBV9 15 CASSVAGGMNSPLHF TGTGCCAGCAGCGTAGCTGGGGGGATGAATTCACCCCTCCACTTT
- - TRBJ1-1 TRBV27 13 CASSLQRYTEAFF TGTGCCAGCAGTTTACAGAGATACACTGAAGCTTTCTTT
few TRBD2 TRBJ2-1 TRBV27 16 CASSFLAGAIYNEQFF TGTGCCAGCAGTTTTTTAGCGGGAGCTATCTACAATGAGCAGTTCTTC
- - TRBJ1-5 TRBV6-5 15 CASSYSAGFNQPQHF TGTGCCAGCAGTTACTCGGCAGGATTCAATCAGCCCCAGCATTTT
once TRBD1 TRBJ2-1 TRBV10-1 14 CASSPGTGTNEQFF TGCGCCAGCAGTCCCGGGACAGGGACCAATGAGCAGTTCTTC
- TRBD1 TRBJ1-3 TRBV5-1 14 CASNPGQGGNTIYF TGCGCCAGCAATCCCGGACAGGGGGGAAACACCATATATTTT
- - TRBJ2-7 TRBV5-5 14 CASSLAPDGAVEYF TGTGCCAGCAGCCTCGCCCCGGACGGCGCCGTGGAGTACTTC
few - TRBJ1-4 TRBV20-1 11 CSATTSEKLFF TGCAGTGCTACAACCTCCGAAAAACTGTTTTTT
- - TRBJ2-3 TRBV10-2 12 CASIQGGDTQYF TGCGCCAGCATACAGGGAGGAGATACGCAGTATTTT
many TRBD1 TRBJ1-3 TRBV2 16 CASHGGTGVRGNTIYF TGTGCCAGTCACGGGGGGACAGGGGTTCGTGGAAACACCATATATTTT
- - TRBJ1-4 TRBV18 13 CASSLRANEKLFF TGTGCCAGCTCACTCCGGGCAAACGAAAAACTGTTTTTT
- - TRBJ2-1 TRBV6-4 15 CASSERALANNEQFF TGTGCCAGCAGTGAGCGTGCACTAGCTAACAATGAGCAGTTCTTC
once - TRBJ2-2 TRBV28 16 CASSPWTDPDTGELFF TGTGCCAGCAGTCCCTGGACTGACCCCGACACCGGGGAGCTGTTTTTT
few TRBD1 TRBJ2-3 TRBV5-1 15 CASSLPGQGLDTQYF TGCGCCAGCAGCTTACCGGGACAGGGTTTAGATACGCAGTATTTT
- - TRBJ2-7 TRBV5-1 15 CASSLAGRTSYEQYF TGCGCCAGCAGCTTGGCCGGCAGGACATCCTACGAGCAGTACTTC
- TRBD1 TRBJ2-2 TRBV7-9 17 CASSLVKTGADTGELFF TGTGCCAGCAGCTTAGTGAAAACAGGGGCTGACACCGGGGAGCTGTTTTTT
few - TRBJ2-7 TRBV6-4 15 CASKMPGRPSYEQYF TGTGCCAGCAAAATGCCGGGACGGCCCTCCTACGAGCAGTACTTC
few TRBD1 TRBJ2-1 TRBV7-2 14 CASSTRQGPDEQFF TGTGCCAGCAGCACCAGACAGGGCCCTGATGAGCAGTTCTTC
once TRBD1 TRBJ2-7 TRBV11-2 13 CASTRDRVNEQYF TGTGCCAGCACTAGGGACAGGGTCAACGAGCAGTACTTC
many - TRBJ2-7 TRBV28 16 CASSLLRAGSSYEQYF TGTGCCAGCAGTCTCCTACGGGCAGGGAGCTCCTACGAGCAGTACTTC
- TRBD1 TRBJ2-3 TRBV5-1 15 CASSFGQGAADTQYF TGCGCCAGCAGCTTTGGACAGGGGGCAGCAGATACGCAGTATTTT
- - TRBJ2-5 TRBV14 16 CASSQVRGRPQETQYF TGTGCCAGCAGCCAAGTTCGTGGGAGACCCCAAGAGACCCAGTACTTC
- - TRBJ1-2 TRBV28 13 CASRPGTEYGYTF TGTGCCAGCAGACCCGGGACGGAGTATGGCTACACCTTC
once - TRBJ1-2 TRBV28 12 CASIGGGYGYTF TGTGCCAGCATAGGGGGGGGCTATGGCTACACCTTC
- TRBD2 TRBJ2-5 TRBV19 16 CASSIGATSEQETQYF TGTGCCAGTAGTATAGGAGCGACTAGCGAACAAGAGACCCAGTACTTC
few - TRBJ2-7 TRBV4-2 15 CASSQDRGSGYEQYF TGTGCCAGCAGCCAAGATCGAGGAAGCGGCTACGAGCAGTACTTC
- - TRBJ1-1 TRBV18 13 CASSPIQGTEAFF TGTGCCAGCTCACCAATACAGGGTACTGAAGCTTTCTTT
- - TRBJ2-7 TRBV29-1 13 CSVELQGSYEQYF TGCAGCGTTGAACTCCAGGGGTCCTACGAGCAGTACTTC
- TRBD1 TRBJ2-1 TRBV30 17 CAWTQRGYRGRYNEQFF TGTGCCTGGACCCAACGGGGTTACAGGGGGCGTTACAATGAGCAGTTCTTC
- TRBD1 TRBJ2-3 TRBV5-1 14 CASIDRGTSDTQYF TGCGCCAGCATAGACAGGGGTACTTCAGATACGCAGTATTTT
once TRBD2 TRBJ2-1 TRBV30 15 CAWSKLAGGVDEQFF TGTGCCTGGAGTAAACTAGCGGGAGGAGTCGATGAGCAGTTCTTC
- TRBD1 TRBJ2-3 TRBV6-1 16 CASSEALGQGRNTQYF TGTGCCAGCAGTGAAGCCCTGGGACAGGGTAGAAATACGCAGTATTTT
- TRBD1 TRBJ1-2 TRBV7-3 15 CASSLSTGGVGGYTF TGTGCCAGCAGCTTAAGTACAGGGGGCGTCGGTGGCTACACCTTC
once - TRBJ2-5 TRBV10-1 13 CASSPGREETQYF TGCGCCAGCAGTCCCGGACGGGAAGAGACCCAGTACTTC
- TRBD2 TRBJ2-7 TRBV10-3 13 CAIRGTSDYEQYF TGTGCCATCAGAGGGACTAGCGACTACGAGCAGTACTTC
once - TRBJ2-7 TRBV7-9 14 CASSLNLVSYEQYF TGTGCCAGCAGCTTAAACTTAGTGTCCTACGAGCAGTACTTC
- - TRBJ2-1 TRBV25-1 14 CASSDGRDYNEQFF TGTGCCAGCAGTGACGGTAGGGACTACAATGAGCAGTTCTTC
once - TRBJ2-3 TRBV15 13 CATSRDRPDTQYF TGTGCCACCAGCAGAGATCGGCCAGATACGCAGTATTTT
- - TRBJ1-3 TRBV2 16 CASSSGTSSSGNTIYF TGTGCCAGCAGCTCCGGGACTTCGAGCTCTGGAAACACCATATATTTT
- - TRBJ2-7 TRBV21-1 13 CARGDRGRLEQYF TGTGCCAGGGGGGACAGGGGGCGGCTCGAGCAGTACTTC